These 23 T cell receptor beta chains originate from one sample sequenced in a study of shared clonotypes between healthy human individuals. Assay used: immunoSEQ multiplex PCR; TCRdb lists only in-frame clones, some missing. This sample has some 630,000 clones, with around 72% found just once. The sequenced sample was memory CD4+ T cells sorted from blood. The subset: CD45RA-negative fraction. These receptors all stem from a woman between 25 and 40 years old in good health.

The chain joins TRBV9 to TRBJ1-1; D call uncertain. Trimming left V 1 base short and J 1 base short, with 11 bases between. CDR3 length equals 15 residues. Germline CDR1 is SGDLS and CDR2 is YYNGEE. The CDR3 DNA is TGTGCCAGCAGCGTATCAAGGGAGGGGAACACTGAAGCTTTCTTT. This gives the protein CASSVSREGNTEAFF. Full variable domain (rest looked up from reference TRBV9 and TRBJ1-1): DSGVTQTPKHLITATGQRVTLRCSPRSGDLSVYWYQQSLDQGLQFLIQYYNGEERAKGNILERFSAQQFPDLHSELNLSSLELGDSALYFCASSVSREGNTEAFFGQGTRLTVV.

Ten or more counts support this clone. The chain has TRBV10-2 and TRBJ2-7, with 8 bases matching TRBD1. Germline CDR1 is WSHSY and CDR2 is SAAADI. The CDR3 contains 14 residues. The V segment lost 6 bases and the J segment 0 bases; nucleotides outside the gene matches: 4. The chain's CDR3 is CASRVQGDSYEQYF. DNA for the CDR3: TGCGCCAGCAGGGTACAGGGGGACTCCTACGAGCAGTACTTC.

The chain combines TRBV7-3 with TRBJ2-7, with TRBD2 identical over 8 bases. The CDR3 has 15 residues. V trimming: 0 bases; J trimming: 2 bases; junction bases outside the gene matches: 3. The germline V gene has CDR1 SGHTA and CDR2 FQGTGA. This CDR3 reads CASSLTSGGTYEQYF. Here the CDR3 DNA reads TGTGCCAGCAGCTTAACTTCGGGGGGGACCTACGAGCAGTACTTC.

This chain joins TRBV25-1 and TRBJ1-3; no clear D gene. Germline V gene lookup returns CDR1 MGHDK and CDR2 SYGVNS. The CDR3 totals 16 residues. Trimming took 2 bases from V and 0 from J, leaving 11 bases between them. This CDR3 reads CASSEGQSSSGNTIYF. CDR3 DNA: TGTGCCAGCAGTGAAGGTCAGTCCTCCTCTGGAAACACCATATATTTT.

This clone was seen a few times. The chain has TRBV28 and TRBJ2-1; tentative D call: TRBD2 (6 bases). CDR1 and CDR2 (germline): MDHEN, SYDVKM. The length of the CDR3 is 14 residues. CDR3 nucleotide sequence: TGTGCTGCGTTGGAGGGAGGAGACTACAATGAGCAGTTCTTC. This sequence encodes CAALEGGDYNEQFF.

This clone has only a few counts. The chain joins TRBV5-1 to TRBJ1-1, with a weak D call TRBD1 (6 bases). The V gene's germline CDR1 is SGHRS and CDR2 YFSETQ. Trimming took 4 bases from V and 1 from J, leaving 11 bases between them. This CDR3 has 14 amino acids. The CDR3: CASSQGQSNTEAFF. The CDR3 nucleotides read TGCGCCAGCAGCCAGGGACAATCGAACACTGAAGCTTTCTTT.

Here the CDR3 DNA reads TGTGCCAGCAGCTTTTCTGTGAACACTGAAGCTTTCTTT. Its protein product is CASSFSVNTEAFF. The J gene is TRBJ1-1, the V gene TRBV5-4; D remains unclear. Germline lookup yields CDR1 SGHNT and CDR2 YYREEE (reference sequence). The CDR3 sequence is 13 residues long. The V and J ends lost 2 bases and 0 bases respectively, with 5 bases between them. The full variable domain, in which reference TRBV5-4 and TRBJ1-1 provide the parts outside the CDR3, is ETGVTQSPTHLIKTRGQQVTLRCSSQSGHNTVSWYQQALGQGPQFIFQYYREEENGRGNFPPRFSGLQFPNYSSELNVNALELDDSALYLCASSFSVNTEAFFGQGTRLTVV.

This chain links TRBV6-5 with TRBJ1-1; unclear D gene. V lost 3 bases to trimming and J lost 5 bases, with 10 bases between them. The CDR3 is made up of 13 amino acids. CDR1 and CDR2 (germline): MNHEY, SVGAGI. CDR3 region: CASSYQERTEAFF. CDR3 sequence (DNA): TGTGCCAGCAGTTATCAGGAGAGGACTGAAGCTTTCTTT.

This clone was recorded a few times. The rearrangement joins TRBV19 to TRBJ1-5; the match to TRBD1 covers 7 bases. The CDR3 has 14 amino acids. The junction had 13 bases not matched to a gene; V was cut back by 6 bases and J by 11 bases. Germline V gene sequence: CDR1 LNHDA, CDR2 SQIVND (reference sequence). CDR3 residues: CASSPTGSTGAQHF. The CDR3 DNA reads TGTGCCAGTAGCCCCACAGGTTCCACAGGGGCCCAGCATTTT.

The chain has TRBV19 and TRBJ2-1, with D tentatively TRBD2 (5 bases). CDR3 size: 15 residues. Per the germline V gene, CDR1 is LNHDA and CDR2 is SQIVND (reference sequence). Trimming removed 3 bases at V and 9 bases at J, with 18 bases between. CDR3 bases: TGTGCCAGTAGTATCTCTAGCTTGGTTGTCGGTGAGCAGTTCTTC. Protein product: CASSISSLVVGEQFF.

This clone showed up just a few times. Here the CDR3 DNA reads TGCGCCAGCAGTGCGTCGGAGAGACAGACCCAGTACTTC. Its protein is CASSASERQTQYF. This chain uses TRBV10-2 with TRBJ2-5; D is undetermined. Germline V lookup: CDR1 WSHSY, CDR2 SAAADI. There are 13 residues in the CDR3. Between the trimmed V and J ends, which lost 4 bases and 6 bases, there was a span of 12 bases.

The rearrangement joins TRBV5-1 to TRBJ1-2; the D is unclear. Trimming took 4 bases from V and 1 from J, leaving 11 bases between them. CDR3 length equals 14 residues. Germline CDR1 SGHRS, CDR2 YFSETQ. CDR3 region: CASSVDLLNYGYTF. The CDR3 DNA is TGCGCCAGCAGCGTGGACTTACTTAACTATGGCTACACCTTC.

In nucleotides, the CDR3 is TGTGCCAGCAGCTCAGGCCCCGACAATGAGCAGTTCTTC. It is translated as CASSSGPDNEQFF. The rearrangement joins TRBV7-2 to TRBJ2-1; D not resolved. CDR3 length: 13 residues. Germline V gives CDR1 SGHTA, CDR2 FQGNSA. V lost 4 bases and J 5 bases, leaving 9 bases between the germline ends.

V gene TRBV21-1 combines with J gene TRBJ2-7; the table's D call, TRBD1, was not checked against the DNA. TRBV21-1 is recorded as a pseudogene. The CDR3 contains 19 residues. The CDR3 sequence: CASTEKEKRDSTESYEQYF. The CDR3 DNA reads as TGTGCCAGCACGGAGAAAGAGAAACGGGACAGCACCGAATCCTACGAGCAGTACTTC.

This chain connects TRBV4-1 to TRBJ2-3, with D perhaps TRBD2 (6 bases). V lost 1 base to trimming and J lost 4 bases, with 9 bases between them. CDR1 MGHRA and CDR2 YSYEKL come from the germline V gene. The CDR3 covers 14 residues. The CDR3 nucleotides are TGCGCCAGCAGCCAAGTAGCGGTAGCAGATACGCAGTATTTT. Translation gives CASSQVAVADTQYF.

This rearrangement joins TRBV4-2 to TRBJ1-2; 7 nucleotides line up with TRBD1. V shed 7 bases, J shed 2 bases, and the junction held 7 bases outside the gene matches. The CDR3 covers 14 residues. In germline, CDR1 is LGHNA, CDR2 YNFKEQ. CDR3 amino acids: CASTTGQLNYGYTF. The CDR3, as DNA: TGTGCCAGCACCACGGGACAGTTGAACTATGGCTACACCTTC.

V usage is TRBV7-2 and J usage is TRBJ1-4, with 7 bases identical to TRBD1. CDR1 is SGHTA, CDR2 FQGNSA, per germline. The CDR3 sequence is 15 residues long. Germline trimming cut 2 bases from V and 8 bases from J; bases unmatched to any gene: 8. The CDR3 DNA follows: TGTGCCAGCAGCTTATTTAGGGGGCCGTCGGAAAAACTGTTTTTT. Translating it yields CASSLFRGPSEKLFF.

This chain connects TRBV27 to TRBJ2-7, with a weak D call TRBD1 (6 bases). The germline V and J ends were trimmed by 6 bases and 4 bases, with 28 bases remaining between them. The CDR3 runs to 18 residues. CDR1 and CDR2 (germline): MNHEY, SMNVEV (reference sequence). The CDR3: CASSPGARRLWSPYEQYF. The CDR3, as DNA: TGTGCCAGCAGCCCAGGGGCCCGAAGGCTATGGTCGCCTTACGAGCAGTACTTC.

The rearrangement links TRBV7-8 to TRBJ1-4; TRBD1 agrees at 9 bases. Unmatched junction bases numbered 9, after V lost 5 bases and J lost 8 bases. This CDR3 contains 15 residues. Germline V CDR1 and CDR2: SGHVS, FQNEAQ. The CDR3 region is CASSTQQGAGEKLFF. CDR3 coding DNA: TGTGCCAGCAGCACCCAACAGGGGGCGGGGGAAAAACTGTTTTTT.

V usage is TRBV4-1 and J usage is TRBJ2-7, with TRBD2 matching 9 bases. With 3 bases clipped from V and 5 bases from J, the junction kept 8 bases outside the gene matches. The CDR3 is 15 residues long. Looked up from germline, CDR1 is MGHRA and CDR2 is YSYEKL. The CDR3 DNA follows: TGCGCCAGCAGCCATTCCTTAGCGGGAGCCCACGAGCAGTACTTC. The encoded protein is CASSHSLAGAHEQYF.

The chain combines TRBV28 with TRBJ1-2; D call uncertain. The CDR3 is 11 residues long. V was clipped by 6 bases and J by 4 bases, with 6 bases between them. Germline CDR1 is MDHEN and CDR2 is SYDVKM. The CDR3 DNA sequence: TGTGCCAGCAGCAGATTCTATGGCTACACCTTC. Translation gives CASSRFYGYTF.

This clone was counted a single time. The V gene is TRBV6-5, the J gene TRBJ2-7; D unresolved. Germline V gene lookup returns CDR1 MNHEY and CDR2 SVGAGI. This CDR3 has 12 amino acids. V was shortened by 6 bases and J by 4 bases, with 10 bases between the two germline ends. The CDR3, as DNA: TGTGCCAGCAGAACGGTCCAATACGAGCAGTACTTC. Translating gives CASRTVQYEQYF.

The chain is built from TRBV28 and TRBJ2-1; D gene ambiguous. CDR3 length: 15 residues. Germline V CDR1 and CDR2: MDHEN, SYDVKM. The ends were cut back, 5 bases at V and 3 bases at J, with 14 bases in the middle. As DNA, the CDR3 is TGTGCCAGCAGTCCATTTGCGGCTAGCTACAATGAGCAGTTCTTC. It yields the protein CASSPFAASYNEQFF.